Shown below are 26 T cell receptor beta chains from a single sample sequenced in a study of CD8 T cells in ankylosing spondylitis. TCRdb re-analysed the 5' RACE reads in MiXCR, keeping a single row per CDR3 protein. Among approximately 300,000 distinct CDR3 sequences listed, roughly 8% were seen once. Regarding the study as a whole: Ankylosing spondylitis blood appeared to be characterized by a TCR beta motif of about eight highly homologous variants.

These receptors lack a known antigen. Specimen: blood, either unsorted or a sorted T cell fraction (not recorded which). The receptor set was obtained from a male donor with ankylosing spondylitis.

The chain is built from TRBV28 and TRBJ2-7; weak D call: TRBD1 (6 bases). The CDR3 extends over 14 amino acids. Germline lookup yields CDR1 MDHEN and CDR2 SYDVKM. Trimming stripped 8 bases from V and 2 bases from J, with 16 bases between. CDR3 DNA: TGTGCCAGCCGAGGTAACGGACAGACCTACGAGCAGTACTTC. Its protein product is CASRGNGQTYEQYF.

This clonotype appeared a few times. The CDR3 nucleotides read TGTGCCAGCAGCCAACCGTCCCAACACGAGCAGTACTTC. Translated: CASSQPSQHEQYF. The V and J genes are TRBV3-1 and TRBJ2-7; D is unresolved. The CDR3 loop spans 13 amino acids. Germline CDR1 and CDR2: LGHDT and YNNKEL (reference sequence). The V and J ends lost 2 bases and 5 bases respectively, with 10 bases between them.

This clonotype has more than one count but fewer than ten. DNA of the CDR3: TGTGCCAGCAGCCAAAGACAGGGCCAGCACAATGAGCAGTTCTTC. Translating it yields CASSQRQGQHNEQFF. The rearrangement links TRBV4-2 to TRBJ2-1; 7 nucleotides line up with TRBD1. Trimming removed 2 bases from V and 5 bases from J; junction bases left unmatched: 6. CDR1 is LGHNA, CDR2 YNFKEQ, per germline. CDR3 length: 15 amino acids.

A few counts support this clonotype. This sequence joins TRBV6-4 and TRBJ2-2, with 7 bases lining up with TRBD2. CDR1 and CDR2 from the germline V gene are MRHNA and SNTAGT. V lost 2 bases, J lost 6 bases, and 0 bases stayed unmatched. CDR3 length equals 13 residues. DNA for the CDR3: TGTGCCAGCAGTGACGGACTAGCCGGGGAGCTGTTTTTT. The encoded protein is CASSDGLAGELFF.

This clonotype came up a few times. This chain links TRBV7-2 with TRBJ1-1; D call uncertain. The CDR3 is 14 amino acids. V lost 1 base and J lost 5, with 11 bases in between. Germline V gives CDR1 SGHTA, CDR2 FQGNSA. CDR3 DNA sequence: TGTGCCAGCAGCTTAGTACAACTGGGGACTGAAGCTTTCTTT. Amino acid sequence: CASSLVQLGTEAFF.

The chain joins TRBV5-1 to TRBJ1-1, with D hard to call. This CDR3 is 13 amino acids long. The V gene's germline CDR1 is SGHRS and CDR2 YFSETQ. Between the trimmed V and J ends, which lost 5 bases and 3 bases, there was a span of 11 bases. In DNA, the CDR3 is TGCGCCAGCAGGGTCGGTATCGACACTGAAGCTTTCTTT. It specifies CASRVGIDTEAFF.

The chain combines TRBV3-1 with TRBJ2-7, with D uncertain. Germline V lookup: CDR1 LGHDT, CDR2 YNNKEL (reference sequence). Trimming cost V 3 bases and J 4 bases, with 10 bases left between them. This CDR3 has 13 residues. This CDR3 is CASSHGRWYEQYF. DNA of the CDR3: TGTGCCAGCAGCCATGGCAGGTGGTACGAGCAGTACTTC.

This rearrangement joins TRBV5-1 to TRBJ2-3, with D tentatively TRBD2 (6 bases). Germline V CDR1 and CDR2: SGHRS, YFSETQ. The V gene lost 3 bases and the J gene lost 6 bases, with 11 bases spanning the gap. This CDR3 spans 13 amino acids. The CDR3 spells CASSWGLADTQYF. CDR3 nucleotides: TGCGCCAGCAGCTGGGGACTCGCGGATACGCAGTATTTT.

This clonotype has more than one count but fewer than ten. This chain links TRBV12-3 or TRBV12-4 with TRBJ2-3; 9 nucleotides agree with TRBD2. The CDR3 has 14 residues. With V trimmed by 0 bases and J by 10 bases, 5 bases remained unmatched. Written as DNA, the CDR3 is TGTGCCAGCAGTTTAGCTAGCGGGAGAACGGCGCAGTATTTT. This gives the protein CASSLASGRTAQYF.

This clonotype was picked up many times. The gene calls are TRBV7-9 and TRBJ2-7; TRBD2 aligns across 8 bases. From germline, CDR1 is SEHNR and CDR2 FQNEAQ (reference sequence). The CDR3 has 13 residues. Losses at the gene ends were 8 bases for V and 0 bases for J; bases not matched to a gene: 3. The CDR3 region is CASGAGASYEQYF. CDR3 bases: TGTGCCAGCGGAGCGGGGGCCTCCTACGAGCAGTACTTC.

This clonotype was recorded a few times. This chain links TRBV20-1 with TRBJ1-2; D uncertain. The germline gives CDR1 DFQATT, CDR2 SNEGSKA (reference sequence). The V end was cut by 6 bases, the J end by 3 bases, with 14 bases between. CDR3 length: 13 amino acids. Here the CDR3 DNA reads TGCAGTGCCGAAGGCCCCGGGGACTATGGCTACACCTTC. Its protein product is CSAEGPGDYGYTF.

The chain carries TRBV3-1 and TRBJ2-3; 12 bases map to TRBD2. V lost 4 bases, J lost 9 bases, and 11 bases stayed unmatched. This CDR3 contains 16 residues. Germline CDR1 LGHDT, CDR2 YNNKEL (reference sequence). CDR3 protein: CASSLQTSGSSSTQYF. CDR3 coding DNA: TGTGCCAGCAGCCTACAGACTAGCGGGAGTTCCTCGACGCAGTATTTT.

This clonotype has a handful of counts. CDR3 in DNA: TGTGCCAGCAGCGTAGGTTTGCGACAGACAGTTTACGAGCAGTACTTC. Translating gives CASSVGLRQTVYEQYF. The chain couples TRBV9 to TRBJ2-7, with D perhaps matching TRBD1 (5 bases). V lost 0 bases and J lost 4, with 17 bases in between. Germline values: CDR1 SGDLS, CDR2 YYNGEE. The CDR3 consists of 16 residues.

The V and J genes are TRBV4-2 and TRBJ1-3; unclear D gene. Trimming took off 0 bases at V and 0 bases at J, with 9 bases between the two ends. CDR3 length equals 16 residues. Germline V lookup: CDR1 LGHNA, CDR2 YNFKEQ. CDR3 loop: CASSQDFGNSGNTIYF. The CDR3 region has the DNA TGTGCCAGCAGCCAAGATTTCGGAAACTCTGGAAACACCATATATTTT.

The gene calls are TRBV11-3 and TRBJ2-1, with a tentative D call TRBD2 (5 bases). The ends were cut back, 1 base at V and 8 bases at J, with 15 bases in the middle. CDR1 is SGHNT, CDR2 YENEEA, per germline. The CDR3 consists of 15 residues. Written as DNA, the CDR3 is TGTGCCAGCAGCTTAGTTGGTCTAGCTTCCGATGAGCAGTTCTTC. This gives the protein CASSLVGLASDEQFF.

The sample holds a few counts of this clonotype. V and J are TRBV24-1 and TRBJ2-3; TRBD2 is a possible D gene (5 bases). Germline loops: CDR1 KGHDR, CDR2 SFDVKD. The CDR3 spans 15 residues. V dropped 2 bases and J dropped 2 bases, with 10 bases sitting between them. The CDR3 coding sequence is TGTGCCACCAGTGATTCGGTTAGCGTCACAGATACGCAGTATTTT. It specifies CATSDSVSVTDTQYF.

The chain uses TRBV7-9 and TRBJ1-2, with D perhaps TRBD1 (5 bases). V was trimmed by 5 bases and J by 4 bases, leaving 14 bases between them. Germline-derived CDR1 and CDR2 are SEHNR and FQNEAQ (reference sequence). The length of the CDR3 is 14 residues. CDR3 bases: TGTGCCAGCAGCACTTTGGGGGTCTTCTATGGCTACACCTTC. This encodes CASSTLGVFYGYTF.

The table lists this clonotype with a few counts. V usage is TRBV12-3 or TRBV12-4 and J usage is TRBJ2-2; the match to TRBD2 covers 7 bases. The V gene end was trimmed by 6 bases and the J gene end by 1 base; junction bases not matched to a gene: 8. CDR3 length: 16 residues. The DNA of the CDR3 is TGTGCCAGCAGCCTAGGGAGGGCGGAGAACACCGGGGAGCTGTTTTTT. It translates to CASSLGRAENTGELFF.

This clonotype has just a few counts. V usage is TRBV5-1 and J usage is TRBJ2-7, with D perhaps given as TRBD1 or TRBD2 (5 bases each). The CDR3 spans 15 residues. V lost 0 bases and J 2 bases, leaving 12 bases between the germline ends. Germline V gene data show CDR1 as SGHRS and CDR2 as YFSETQ. The CDR3 reads CASSLDGGNPYEQYF. The CDR3 region has the DNA TGCGCCAGCAGCTTGGATGGGGGAAACCCCTACGAGCAGTACTTC.

The chain links TRBV6-1 to TRBJ2-7; 8 bases fit TRBD2. The CDR3 covers 15 residues. The V gene's germline CDR1 is MNHNS and CDR2 SASEGT. Germline trimming cut 6 bases from V and 0 bases from J; bases unmatched to any gene: 7. The DNA for the CDR3 is TGTGCCAGCAGCGTTAGCGGGATGAGCTCCTACGAGCAGTACTTC. Residues: CASSVSGMSSYEQYF.

V usage is TRBV5-1 and J usage is TRBJ2-1; possible D gene TRBD2, 6 bases. From germline, CDR1 is SGHRS and CDR2 YFSETQ. CDR3 length: 14 residues. V lost 4 bases and J 4 bases, leaving 12 bases between the germline ends. The CDR3 DNA is TGCGCCAGCAGCCAGGGACTTATATACAATGAGCAGTTCTTC. Residues: CASSQGLIYNEQFF.

Many counts were recorded for this clonotype. V usage is TRBV11-3 and J usage is TRBJ2-1, with D possibly TRBD2 on 6 matching bases. Germline V lookup: CDR1 SGHNT, CDR2 YENEEA. The CDR3 runs 16 residues. The germline V and J ends were trimmed by 5 bases and 8 bases, with 22 bases remaining between them. The CDR3 spells CASSRRRSGGGDEQFF. In DNA, the CDR3 is TGTGCCAGCAGCCGACGACGTAGCGGAGGCGGGGATGAGCAGTTCTTC.

This clonotype was seen ten or more times. V and J are TRBV12-3 or TRBV12-4 and TRBJ2-1; 8 bases are a match to TRBD2. The length of the CDR3 is 16 residues. V trimming: 1 base; J trimming: 10 bases; junction bases outside the gene matches: 12. Here the CDR3 reads CASSLGFGSGSREQFF. The CDR3 DNA sequence: TGTGCCAGCAGTTTAGGGTTTGGGAGCGGGAGTCGAGAGCAGTTCTTC.

The rearrangement uses TRBV27 and TRBJ2-1, with D perhaps TRBD2 (6 bases). CDR1 MNHEY and CDR2 SMNVEV come from the germline V gene (reference sequence). The V and J ends lost 4 bases and 5 bases respectively, with 12 bases between them. This CDR3 has 14 residues. The CDR3 is CASSSIAANNEQFF. DNA for the CDR3: TGTGCCAGCAGTTCGATAGCGGCGAACAATGAGCAGTTCTTC.

This clonotype turned up a few times. This sequence joins TRBV11-2 and TRBJ2-1, with D perhaps TRBD2 (9 bases). Trimming removed 4 bases at V and 12 bases at J, with 25 bases between. The length of the CDR3 is 16 residues. Germline CDR1 is SGHAT and CDR2 is FQNNGV. The CDR3 loop is CASSSQGAGGVLRQFF. Here the CDR3 DNA reads TGTGCCAGCAGCTCGCAGGGGGCGGGAGGGGTTTTACGGCAGTTCTTC.

This clonotype showed up just a few times. This chain connects TRBV5-1 to TRBJ2-5; D perhaps matches TRBD1 (6 bases). Trimming left V 0 bases short and J 7 bases short, with 19 bases between. The CDR3 covers 16 residues. Germline V lookup: CDR1 SGHRS, CDR2 YFSETQ. The CDR3 DNA is TGCGCCAGCAGCTTGGCGGGACACACGGCAGGAAGGACCCAGTACTTC. Translated: CASSLAGHTAGRTQYF. The full variable domain, completed using reference TRBV5-1 and TRBJ2-5, is KAGVTQTPRYLIKTRGQQVTLSCSPISGHRSVSWYQQTPGQGLQFLFEYFSETQRNKGNFPGRFSGRQFSNSRSEMNVSTLELGDSALYLCASSLAGHTAGRTQYFGPGTRLLVL.